This T cell receptor (beta chain) emerged from a study of cytomegalovirus exposure and HLA in healthy donors. Here immunoSEQ multiplex PCR was the method, and the copy in TCRdb shows in-frame clones only, minus some. The data contain roughly 120,000 clones, approximately 89% of them singletons. V was clipped by 7 bases and J by 6 bases; unmatched bases: 16. CDR1 and CDR2 from the germline V gene are SQVTM and ANQGSEA. The CDR3 length is 15 residues. The material sequenced was PBMCs. The chain uses TRBV29-1 and TRBJ1-2, with 8 bases fitting TRBD1. This TCR derives from a man under 40 in good health and CMV-seronegative. This chain's CDR3 is CSGSGTGLGGDGYTF. As DNA, the CDR3 is TGCAGCGGATCCGGGACAGGTCTAGGGGGAGATGGCTACACCTTC.